The 3 T cell receptor beta chains in this list originate from one sample, sequenced in a study of blood T cell repertoires in COVID-19. Profiled with immunoSEQ multiplex PCR; TCRdb holds only in-frame clones, not every one. Of 300,000 to 400,000 clones in the sample, 90% to 95% were seen once. The sequencing sample was made of PBMCs or T cells enriched from blood (not recorded which). The receptor source for this set is a woman aged 25-40 years who had been exposed to COVID-19.

This clone has more than one count but fewer than ten. The CDR3 DNA reads as TGTGCCAGCAGCTTACGGGACAAACAAGAGACCCAGTACTTC. It translates to CASSLRDKQETQYF. The rearrangement joins TRBV7-8 to TRBJ2-5, with D perhaps TRBD1 (6 bases). V lost 2 bases to trimming and J lost 2 bases, with 9 bases between them. CDR1 is SGHVS, CDR2 FQNEAQ, per germline. This CDR3 comprises 14 residues.

This clone was seen once. The chain employs TRBV12-3 or TRBV12-4 and TRBJ1-2; the D is unclear. Trimming left V 3 bases short and J 5 bases short, with 10 bases between. The length of the CDR3 is 13 residues. The CDR3 sequence: CASSFGIHYGYTF. Here the CDR3 DNA reads TGTGCCAGCAGTTTCGGGATCCATTATGGCTACACCTTC.

The chain joins TRBV6-4 to TRBJ2-3; tentative D call: TRBD2 (5 bases). CDR3 length: 16 amino acids. Germline assignment: CDR1 MRHNA and CDR2 SNTAGT. Trimming stripped 2 bases from V and 2 bases from J, with 14 bases between. The CDR3 nucleotides are TGTGCCAGCAGTGACGTTCGTGGCGGGCACACAGATACGCAGTATTTT. Translated: CASSDVRGGHTDTQYF.